The entry below describes one T cell receptor beta chain. The data originate from a study of blood T cells in healthy people across ages. The CDR3 has 15 amino acids. Looked up from germline, CDR1 is SEHNR and CDR2 is FQNEAQ (reference sequence). Deletions cut 8 bases from V and 8 bases from J, with 22 bases between. Primers used in a second PCR of about 7 to 12 cycles were a sample-barcoded 5' primer and a J-beta primer mix. TCRdb redid the calling of the 5' RACE reads with MiXCR, one entry per CDR3 protein. The sample has approximately 810,000 distinct CDR3 sequences, 30% to 45% seen once. The origin of this receptor is a man in his late teens or twenties in good health. The chain couples TRBV7-9 to TRBJ2-1; D perhaps matches TRBD1 (5 bases). Sequencing was done on a sample of blood. Written as DNA, the CDR3 is TGTGCCAGCGATACAGGAAAGCCGATCCAACATGAGCAGTTCTTC. As protein: CASDTGKPIQHEQFF.